One T cell receptor (beta chain) is described in this entry. The target antigen is unknown. 5' RACE with UMI labels generated the TRB cDNA libraries. TCRdb reanalyzed the 5' RACE reads, giving one entry per CDR3 protein sequence and no DNA. This table lists tens of thousands of distinct CDR3 sequences. Germline V gene data show CDR1 as LGHNT and CDR2 as FRNRAP. This CDR3 is built from 12 residues. This sample stems from a study of CXCR3-negative and CXCR3-positive naive CD8 T cells. General study results and limits: The study found more hydrophobic TRB CDR3s in CXCR3-positive naive cells than in CXCR3-negative naive cells.

This TCR was recovered from a human donor in good health. Some clones in this sample may be carry-over from other donors' samples. The specimen was naive CXCR3+ CD8+ T cells from blood. Specified subset: CD45RO-CCR7+CD27+CD95- naive CD8+ T cells expressing CXCR3 (TNR3+). The chain uses TRBV12-5 and TRBJ1-1. The CDR3 reads CASGLPQREAFF.